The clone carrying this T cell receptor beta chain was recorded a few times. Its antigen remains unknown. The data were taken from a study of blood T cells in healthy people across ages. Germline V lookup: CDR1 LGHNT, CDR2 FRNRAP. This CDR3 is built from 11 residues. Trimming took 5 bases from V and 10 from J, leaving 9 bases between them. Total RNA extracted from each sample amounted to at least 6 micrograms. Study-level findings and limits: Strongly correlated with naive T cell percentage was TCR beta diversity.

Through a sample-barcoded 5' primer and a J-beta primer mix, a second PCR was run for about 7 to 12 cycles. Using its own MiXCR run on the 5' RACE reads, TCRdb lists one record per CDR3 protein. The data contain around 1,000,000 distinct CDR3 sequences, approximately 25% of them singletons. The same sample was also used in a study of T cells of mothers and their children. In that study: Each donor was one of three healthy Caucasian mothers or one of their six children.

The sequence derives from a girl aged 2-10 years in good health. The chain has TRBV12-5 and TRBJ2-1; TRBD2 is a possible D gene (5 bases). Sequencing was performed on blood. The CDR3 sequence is CASGTQREQFF. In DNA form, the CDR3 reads TGTGCTAGTGGTACCCAGCGGGAGCAGTTCTTC.